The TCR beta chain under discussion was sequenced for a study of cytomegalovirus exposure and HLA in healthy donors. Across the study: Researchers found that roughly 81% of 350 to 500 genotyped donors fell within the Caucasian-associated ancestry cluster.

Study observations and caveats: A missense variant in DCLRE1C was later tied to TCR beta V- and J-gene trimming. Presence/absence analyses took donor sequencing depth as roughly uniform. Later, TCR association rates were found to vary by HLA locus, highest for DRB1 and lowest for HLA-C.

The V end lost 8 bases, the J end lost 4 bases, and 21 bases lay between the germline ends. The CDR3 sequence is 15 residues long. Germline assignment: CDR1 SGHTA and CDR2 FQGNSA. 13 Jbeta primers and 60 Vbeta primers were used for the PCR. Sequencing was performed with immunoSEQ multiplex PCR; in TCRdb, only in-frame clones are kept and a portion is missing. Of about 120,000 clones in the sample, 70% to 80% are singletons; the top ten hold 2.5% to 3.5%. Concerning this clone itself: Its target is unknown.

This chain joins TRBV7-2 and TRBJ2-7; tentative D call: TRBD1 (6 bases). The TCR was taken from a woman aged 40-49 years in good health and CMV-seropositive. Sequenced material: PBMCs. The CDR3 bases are TGTGCCAGCCTAGTAATGGCCAGGGGTGGGTACGAGCAGTACTTC. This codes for CASLVMARGGYEQYF.